A single sample is the source of the 16 T cell receptor beta chains below, sequenced in a study of cytomegalovirus exposure and HLA in healthy donors. PCR involved 60 Vbeta and 13 Jbeta primers. Generated by immunoSEQ multiplex PCR, the TCRdb table keeps only in-frame clones and is missing some. The repertoire holds under 150,000 clones, around 81% seen once, with under 5% in the top ten. The specimen was PBMCs. These receptors were taken from a woman aged 25 to 45 in good health and CMV-seronegative.

The chain combines TRBV13 with TRBJ2-5; D may be TRBD2 (5 bases). CDR1 PRHDT and CDR2 FYEKMQ come from the germline V gene (reference sequence). V lost 2 bases, J lost 6 bases, and 13 bases lay in between. The CDR3 totals 14 residues. CDR3 sequence reads: CASSLWGEGKTQYF. CDR3 coding DNA: TGTGCCAGCAGCTTATGGGGAGAGGGAAAGACCCAGTACTTC.

The CDR3 DNA reads TGTGCTAGTGGTTTGGTACTTTCAGCTAGCGGGAGGGCCAATGAGCAGTTCTTC. Its protein is CASGLVLSASGRANEQFF. The chain recombines TRBV12-5 with TRBJ2-1; 12 nucleotides agree with TRBD2. The germline V gene has CDR1 LGHNT and CDR2 FRNRAP. Germline trimming cut 0 bases from V and 6 bases from J; bases unmatched to any gene: 9. The CDR3 length is 18 residues.

This clone was picked up a small number of times. This sequence joins TRBV28 and TRBJ2-3; 8 bases fit TRBD1. The CDR3 contains 13 residues. V lost 5 bases and J lost 6; bases outside the gene matches: 4. In germline, CDR1 is MDHEN, CDR2 SYDVKM. The chain's CDR3 is CASSADRDDTQYF. CDR3 nucleotide sequence: TGTGCCAGCAGTGCGGACAGGGATGATACGCAGTATTTT.

The chain joins TRBV7-2 to TRBJ1-1; D unresolved. The CDR3 loop spans 14 amino acids. Trimming left V 2 bases short and J 3 bases short, with 10 bases between. Germline lookup yields CDR1 SGHTA and CDR2 FQGNSA. The CDR3 nucleotides read TGTGCCAGCAGCTTACTCGGCGGGGACACTGAAGCTTTCTTT. Residues: CASSLLGGDTEAFF.

The J gene is TRBJ2-5, the V gene TRBV18, with D hard to call. This CDR3 is 14 amino acids long. The germline V and J ends were trimmed by 0 bases and 2 bases, with 7 bases remaining between them. Germline V gene data show CDR1 as KGHSH and CDR2 as LQKENI. The CDR3 DNA follows: TGTGCCAGCTCACCACCCAGGCCACAAGAGACCCAGTACTTC. Translated, it gives CASSPPRPQETQYF.

The chain couples TRBV19 to TRBJ2-1, with 9 positions matching TRBD2. Per the germline V gene, CDR1 is LNHDA and CDR2 is SQIVND (reference sequence). Unmatched junction bases numbered 10, after V lost 5 bases and J lost 8 bases. The CDR3 runs to 15 residues. The chain's CDR3 is CASSVTSGRRDEQFF. CDR3 DNA sequence: TGTGCCAGTAGTGTGACTAGCGGACGAAGGGATGAGCAGTTCTTC.

Concerning this clone itself: The identical CDR3 is also encoded by other nucleotide sequences in the sample. The V call is TRBV6-5, the J call TRBJ1-2; D may be TRBD1 (6 bases). Trimming took 2 bases from V and 6 from J, leaving 13 bases between them. Germline CDR1 and CDR2: MNHEY and SVGAGI. The CDR3 runs 14 residues. CDR3 sequence reads: CASSYEEAGDGYTF. The CDR3 nucleotides are TGTGCCAGCAGTTACGAGGAAGCAGGGGATGGCTACACCTTC.

This clone was picked up a small number of times. The J gene is TRBJ2-3, the V gene TRBV28; 7 bases fit TRBD2. This CDR3 is built from 17 residues. The ends lost 1 base at V and 0 bases at J; junction bases unmatched: 7. Germline loops: CDR1 MDHEN, CDR2 SYDVKM. CDR3 protein: CASSLSLPRGSTDTQYF. The CDR3 bases are TGTGCCAGCAGTTTATCTCTCCCGCGGGGGAGCACAGATACGCAGTATTTT.

This clone showed up just a few times. The chain uses TRBV14 and TRBJ2-3; D is possibly TRBD1 (5 bases). V shed 1 base and J shed 1 base, with 12 bases lying between them. The CDR3 is 16 amino acids. Germline V CDR1 and CDR2: SGHDN, FVKESK. The CDR3: CASSQARPGRTDTQYF. CDR3 bases: TGTGCCAGCAGCCAAGCCCGGCCAGGGCGCACAGATACGCAGTATTTT. Combining the CDR3 with reference TRBV14 and TRBJ2-3 gives the whole variable domain EAGVTQFPSHSVIEKGQTVTLRCDPISGHDNLYWYRRVMGKEIKFLLHFVKESKQDESGMPNNRFLAERTGGTYSTLKVQPAELEDSGVYFCASSQARPGRTDTQYFGPGTRLTVL.

The chain uses TRBV5-5 and TRBJ2-7; 11 nucleotides align to TRBD1. The CDR3 sequence is 16 residues long. After removal of 4 bases from V and 3 bases from J, the junction contained 9 bases not matched to a gene. Germline CDR1 SGHKS, CDR2 YYEKEE (reference sequence). The CDR3 loop is CASSPFGDRGYYEQYF. The CDR3 DNA is TGTGCCAGCAGCCCGTTCGGGGACAGGGGGTACTACGAGCAGTACTTC.

The V call is TRBV5-1, the J call TRBJ2-5; 9 nucleotides align to TRBD1. Germline CDR1 and CDR2: SGHRS and YFSETQ. J was trimmed by 5 bases and V by 4 bases; bases with no gene match: 9. The CDR3 extends over 15 amino acids. CDR3 nucleotide sequence: TGCGCCAGCAGCGGAGGGACAGGGACTTTGGAGACCCAGTACTTC. Translating gives CASSGGTGTLETQYF.

This chain uses TRBV7-9 with TRBJ1-2, with TRBD1 as a possible D gene (5 bases). This CDR3 is 14 amino acids long. The V and J ends lost 5 bases and 7 bases respectively, with 17 bases between them. The V gene's germline CDR1 is SEHNR and CDR2 FQNEAQ (reference sequence). CDR3 loop: CASSPWGGDLGYTF. As DNA, the CDR3 is TGTGCCAGCAGCCCATGGGGGGGGGACCTTGGCTACACCTTC.

V usage is TRBV20-1 and J usage is TRBJ2-7; 8 nucleotides agree with TRBD1. Germline CDR1 and CDR2: DFQATT and SNEGSKA (reference sequence). V was clipped by 6 bases and J by 6 bases; unmatched bases: 4. This CDR3 region has 11 residues. The CDR3 spells CSAVGQGEQYF. The DNA for the CDR3 is TGCAGTGCAGTCGGACAGGGCGAGCAGTACTTC.

J is TRBJ1-6 and V is TRBV25-1; D perhaps matches TRBD1 (6 bases). Germline loops: CDR1 MGHDK, CDR2 SYGVNS. Trimming took off 4 bases at V and 17 bases at J, with 12 bases between the two ends. This CDR3 region has 11 residues. This CDR3 is CASSGGRQVHF. CDR3 bases: TGTGCCAGCAGTGGCGGAAGACAGGTCCACTTT.

The chain is built from TRBV2 and TRBJ2-5; the match to TRBD1 covers 8 bases. CDR3 length: 14 residues. V trimming: 6 bases; J trimming: 0 bases; junction bases outside the gene matches: 3. Germline loops: CDR1 SNHLY, CDR2 FYNNEI. Written as DNA, the CDR3 is TGTGCCAGCAGGACAGGGGTGTACCAAGAGACCCAGTACTTC. It yields the protein CASRTGVYQETQYF.

The chain uses TRBV19 and TRBJ2-5; possibly TRBD2 for D (6 bases). Germline CDR1 reads LNHDA; CDR2 reads SQIVND (reference sequence). Between the trimmed V and J ends, which lost 4 bases and 7 bases, there was a span of 13 bases. The CDR3 consists of 13 residues. CDR3 nucleotides: TGTGCCAGTAGTACCGGGGGATCGGGGACCCAGTACTTC. Translation gives CASSTGGSGTQYF.